This entry lists 25 T cell receptor beta chains sequenced from one sample in a study of cytomegalovirus exposure and HLA in healthy donors. PCR amplification relied on 60 Vbeta primers (plus 13 Jbeta primers). The repertoire was sequenced with immunoSEQ multiplex PCR; TCRdb's copy has only in-frame clones and lacks some. The sample totals about 150,000 clones; its top ten clones hold under 2%. Sequenced input: PBMCs. The source of these receptors is a woman in her forties or fifties in good health and CMV-seronegative.

The chain uses TRBV5-1 and TRBJ1-3; D not resolved. The V gene lost 0 bases and the J gene lost 2 bases, with 3 bases spanning the gap. Germline CDR1 is SGHRS and CDR2 is YFSETQ. The CDR3 has 13 amino acids. This chain's CDR3 is CASSLAPGNTIYF. For the CDR3, the DNA is TGCGCCAGCAGCTTGGCTCCTGGAAACACCATATATTTT.

The genes are TRBV7-2 and TRBJ2-1, with TRBD2 matching over 13 bases. V dropped 5 bases and J dropped 10; count of bases not matched to a gene: 8. CDR3 length equals 15 residues. CDR1 and CDR2 (germline): SGHTA, FQGNSA. The CDR3 DNA reads TGTGCCAGCAGCGTCTCGGGACTAGCGGGACGGGAGCAGTTCTTC. Its translation is CASSVSGLAGREQFF.

The V call is TRBV6-5, the J call TRBJ2-1; D may be TRBD1 (5 bases). Trimming shortened V by 5 bases and J by 0 bases, and 11 bases separated the two germline ends. In germline, CDR1 is MNHEY, CDR2 SVGAGI. CDR3 length: 15 residues. CDR3 loop: CASSRKGISYNEQFF. CDR3 bases: TGTGCCAGCAGTAGAAAGGGGATCTCCTACAATGAGCAGTTCTTC.

This sequence joins TRBV28 and TRBJ1-5; TRBD1 agrees at 8 bases. The CDR3 consists of 17 residues. J gave up 0 bases and V 7 bases, and 11 bases lay outside the gene matches. Germline lookup yields CDR1 MDHEN and CDR2 SYDVKM. CDR3 nucleotides: TGTGCCAGCACCACCGGACAGGGCCTATATAGCAATCAGCCCCAGCATTTT. Translation: CASTTGQGLYSNQPQHF.

This rearrangement joins TRBV6-5 to TRBJ2-1, with 8 bases identical to TRBD2. Trimming cost V 0 bases and J 5 bases; bases outside gene matches: 6. This CDR3 is 16 amino acids long. CDR1 and CDR2 (germline): MNHEY, SVGAGI. The CDR3 loop reads CASSYSFLAGNNEQFF. The CDR3 DNA reads as TGTGCCAGCAGTTACTCCTTCCTAGCGGGCAACAATGAGCAGTTCTTC.

J is TRBJ2-7 and V is TRBV9, with 8 bases lining up with TRBD2. The CDR3 runs to 13 residues. V was clipped by 4 bases and J by 3 bases; unmatched bases: 3. Germline V gene lookup returns CDR1 SGDLS and CDR2 YYNGEE. CDR3 DNA sequence: TGTGCCAGCAGCCCCGGGACTAGCTACGAGCAGTACTTC. Encoded protein: CASSPGTSYEQYF.

The V and J genes are TRBV19 and TRBJ1-2; TRBD1 matches at 10 bases. Germline values: CDR1 LNHDA, CDR2 SQIVND (reference sequence). Germline trimming cut 7 bases from V and 4 bases from J; bases unmatched to any gene: 6. This CDR3 spans 14 amino acids. The CDR3 DNA is TGTGCCAGTATGAAGAGGACAGGGGGCTATGGCTACACCTTC. It codes for CASMKRTGGYGYTF.

V is TRBV5-1 and J is TRBJ2-7; the D gene is possibly TRBD2 (6 bases). CDR1 SGHRS and CDR2 YFSETQ come from the germline V gene. V dropped 4 bases and J dropped 3 bases, with 17 bases sitting between them. The CDR3 consists of 15 residues. CDR3 loop: CASSLGGVLDYEQYF. CDR3 sequence (DNA): TGCGCCAGCAGCCTTGGCGGGGTATTAGACTACGAGCAGTACTTC.

The genes are TRBV5-1 and TRBJ2-1; 12 nucleotides agree with TRBD2. The trim removed 2 bases at V and 6 bases at J, leaving 3 bases unmatched. The CDR3 consists of 15 residues. The germline V gene encodes CDR1 SGHRS and CDR2 YFSETQ. The CDR3 is CASSLTSGRPNEQFF. CDR3 bases: TGCGCCAGCAGCTTAACTAGCGGGAGGCCCAATGAGCAGTTCTTC.

The CDR3 coding sequence is TGTGCCATCAGTGGGCAGATTAACTATGGCTACACCTTC. Protein sequence: CAISGQINYGYTF. This chain uses TRBV10-3 with TRBJ1-2, with D uncertain. There are 13 residues in the CDR3. V shed 4 bases and J shed 1 base, with 7 bases lying between them. CDR1 and CDR2 from the germline V gene are ENHRY and SYGVKD.

This chain joins TRBV5-1 and TRBJ2-2, with D possibly matching TRBD1 (5 bases). V lost 0 bases to trimming and J lost 6 bases, with 12 bases between them. Germline values: CDR1 SGHRS, CDR2 YFSETQ. The CDR3 covers 15 residues. The CDR3 DNA is TGCGCCAGCAGCTTGGTTCAGGGTATGGCCGGGGAGCTGTTTTTT. Encoded protein: CASSLVQGMAGELFF.

This chain joins TRBV28 and TRBJ1-2; D remains unclear. Looked up from germline, CDR1 is MDHEN and CDR2 is SYDVKM. This CDR3 has 11 amino acids. V was shortened by 3 bases and J by 11 bases, with 10 bases between the two germline ends. CDR3 bases: TGTGCCAGCAGTTTCGCGGCAGCATACACCTTC. Its translation: CASSFAAAYTF.

The chain has TRBV28 and TRBJ1-4, with D unresolved. The CDR3 has 16 amino acids. Trimming took 5 bases from V and 8 from J, leaving 21 bases between them. CDR1 and CDR2 (germline): MDHEN, SYDVKM. The CDR3 DNA is TGTGCCAGCAGTCCCATCGGGGAGCGTCGTGACGAAAAACTGTTTTTT. The encoded protein is CASSPIGERRDEKLFF.

The V gene is TRBV5-4, the J gene TRBJ2-3; 14 bases fit TRBD2. The CDR3 covers 15 residues. The J segment lost 11 bases and the V segment lost 0 bases, leaving 5 bases of the junction unmatched. In germline, CDR1 is SGHNT, CDR2 YYREEE (reference sequence). The CDR3 bases are TGTGCCAGCAGCTTGGAGTCGGGACTAGCGGGAGAGCAGTATTTT. Its translation: CASSLESGLAGEQYF.

This chain joins TRBV5-1 and TRBJ1-1; the match to TRBD1 covers 8 bases. With 1 base clipped from V and 5 bases from J, the junction kept 4 bases outside the gene matches. Germline values: CDR1 SGHRS, CDR2 YFSETQ. This CDR3 is 14 amino acids long. The CDR3 loop is CASSLPGQGTEAFF. DNA of the CDR3: TGCGCCAGCAGCTTGCCAGGACAGGGAACTGAAGCTTTCTTT. The full variable domain, in which reference TRBV5-1 and TRBJ1-1 provide the parts outside the CDR3, is KAGVTQTPRYLIKTRGQQVTLSCSPISGHRSVSWYQQTPGQGLQFLFEYFSETQRNKGNFPGRFSGRQFSNSRSEMNVSTLELGDSALYLCASSLPGQGTEAFFGQGTRLTVV.

The chain recombines TRBV7-6 with TRBJ1-3; maybe TRBD1 (5 bases). CDR1 and CDR2 from the germline V gene are SGHVS and FNYEAQ. V dropped 1 base and J dropped 4 bases, with 11 bases sitting between them. This CDR3 is 15 amino acids long. CDR3 region: CASSLESGRGNTIYF. CDR3 DNA: TGTGCCAGCAGCTTAGAATCAGGGCGCGGAAACACCATATATTTT.

The gene calls are TRBV4-1 and TRBJ1-6; the match to TRBD1 covers 7 bases. V shed 1 base, J shed 5 bases, and the junction held 14 bases outside the gene matches. The CDR3 spans 19 residues. Per the germline V gene, CDR1 is MGHRA and CDR2 is YSYEKL. The CDR3 region has the DNA TGCGCCAGCAGCCAAGGGACAGGACATCGTAGTGGGGATAATTCACCCCTCCACTTT. Its translation is CASSQGTGHRSGDNSPLHF.

The chain uses TRBV5-1 and TRBJ1-1; D is undetermined. V shed 2 bases and J shed 2 bases, with 7 bases lying between them. This CDR3 is 13 amino acids long. The germline CDR1 and CDR2 sequences are SGHRS and YFSETQ. CDR3 coding DNA: TGCGCCAGCAGCTTTAACACCAACACTGAAGCTTTCTTT. Translated: CASSFNTNTEAFF.

This rearrangement joins TRBV10-1 to TRBJ2-2; TRBD2 agrees at 12 bases. The germline gives CDR1 WNHNN, CDR2 SYGVQD (reference sequence). V shed 4 bases and J 4 bases; nucleotides not matched to a gene: 7. The CDR3 spans 17 residues. In nucleotides, the CDR3 is TGCGCCAGCAGTGTTTACCCTAGCGGGGGGGCCACCGGGGAGCTGTTTTTT. Its protein is CASSVYPSGGATGELFF.

V gene TRBV7-9 combines with J gene TRBJ2-7; the match to TRBD1 covers 7 bases. Trimming removed 1 base from V and 4 bases from J; junction bases left unmatched: 7. In germline, CDR1 is SEHNR, CDR2 FQNEAQ (reference sequence). This CDR3 comprises 15 residues. CDR3 nucleotide sequence: TGTGCCAGCAGCTTAGGGGAAGGGGGCCGGTACGAGCAGTACTTC. It codes for CASSLGEGGRYEQYF.

V gene TRBV7-6 combines with J gene TRBJ2-5, with 15 bases aligning to TRBD2. Germline lookup yields CDR1 SGHVS and CDR2 FNYEAQ. V lost 5 bases and J lost 3; bases outside the gene matches: 7. The CDR3 has 17 residues. Here the CDR3 reads CASSPLGLAGGKETQYF. The CDR3, as DNA: TGTGCCAGCAGCCCCCTAGGACTAGCGGGGGGGAAAGAGACCCAGTACTTC.

V and J are TRBV4-2 and TRBJ1-2; a possible D gene is TRBD1 (5 bases). The CDR3 covers 16 residues. Trimming stripped 0 bases from V and 3 bases from J, with 14 bases between. CDR1 is LGHNA, CDR2 YNFKEQ, per germline. For the CDR3, the DNA is TGTGCCAGCAGCCAAGATTGGCAGGGATACGACTATGGCTACACCTTC. Amino acid sequence: CASSQDWQGYDYGYTF.

The chain is built from TRBV28 and TRBJ1-5; TRBD1 agrees at 8 bases. Germline loops: CDR1 MDHEN, CDR2 SYDVKM. This CDR3 spans 14 amino acids. V gave up 2 bases and J gave up 6 bases; unmatched junction bases: 3. The CDR3 region has the DNA TGTGCCAGCAGTTTACAGGGGGCGCTTCAGCCCCAGCATTTT. As protein: CASSLQGALQPQHF. Together with reference TRBV28 and TRBJ1-5, the CDR3 gives the full variable domain: DVKVTQSSRYLVKRTGEKVFLECVQDMDHENMFWYRQDPGLGLRLIYFSYDVKMKEKGDIPEGYSVSREKKERFSLILESASTNQTSMYLCASSLQGALQPQHFGDGTRLSIL.

The rearrangement joins TRBV19 to TRBJ1-5; weak D call: TRBD1 (6 bases). The CDR3 extends over 15 amino acids. Trimming stripped 3 bases from V and 5 bases from J, with 14 bases between. Germline CDR1 is LNHDA and CDR2 is SQIVND (reference sequence). The CDR3 region has the DNA TGTGCCAGTAGTATTGGCAGGGGTACCGATCAGCCCCAGCATTTT. Its protein is CASSIGRGTDQPQHF.

This chain uses TRBV18 with TRBJ2-7; a weak D match, TRBD1 (6 bases). There are 15 residues in the CDR3. From germline, CDR1 is KGHSH and CDR2 LQKENI. The V gene lost 5 bases and the J gene lost 0 bases, with 14 bases spanning the gap. The CDR3 loop is CASSVTGPDSYEQYF. CDR3 bases: TGTGCCAGCTCAGTGACAGGACCTGACTCCTACGAGCAGTACTTC.